This is a list of T cell receptor beta chains from one sample in a study of post-analysis software for immune sequencing data. TCRdb processed the PCR reads anew with MiXCR; each CDR3 protein has one entry. The table lists roughly 410,000 distinct CDR3 sequences, around a third of them singletons. Sequences were obtained from blood. The receptor set was obtained from a girl between 10 and 17 years old with multiple sclerosis. CDR3s include the opening cysteine and the closing phenylalanine or tryptophan. The D gene is left open where the match is weak. Size tells how often a clone was seen (once, few, many) or the class of an expanded clone, and some rows leave it out.

cdr3_nt,cdr3_aa,v_call,d_call,clone_size,j_call
TGCAGCGTTGACCCTAGCGGGGGACACCAAGAGACCCAGTACTTC,CSVDPSGGHQETQYF,TRBV29-1,TRBD2,NA,TRBJ2-5
TGTGCCAGCAGAACCCTTGGGCCCGCCAATGAGCAGTTCTTC,CASRTLGPANEQFF,TRBV6-2/TRBV6-3,NA,few,TRBJ2-1
TGTGCCAGCAGTTTAGCGGCGGAAACCATCCTAGCCAAAAACATTCAGTACTTC,CASSLAAETILAKNIQYF,TRBV12-3/TRBV12-4,NA,few,TRBJ2-4
TGTGCCAGCAGTGAAGAACGTGGGCGTGAAGCTGAAAAACTGTTTTTT,CASSEERGREAEKLFF,TRBV28,NA,once,TRBJ1-4
TGTGCCAGCAGCTTAGCACCTAGGAGAAACACAGATACGCAGTATTTT,CASSLAPRRNTDTQYF,TRBV7-2,NA,NA,TRBJ2-3
TGCAGTGCTAGAGACCACCTAGCAGGCGTAGACATTCAGTACTTC,CSARDHLAGVDIQYF,TRBV20-1,NA,few,TRBJ2-4
TGTGCCATCAGTGAGTCTAAGAGCTCACCCCTCCACTTT,CAISESKSSPLHF,TRBV10-3,NA,few,TRBJ1-6
TGCAGTGCTAGAGTCTTTAGGACAGGGGGGGACTACGAGCAGTACTTC,CSARVFRTGGDYEQYF,TRBV20-1,TRBD1,NA,TRBJ2-7
TGCAGTGCCCCCGGCGGGGTAGTTAATGAAAAACTGTTTTTT,CSAPGGVVNEKLFF,TRBV20-1,NA,many,TRBJ1-4
TGTGCCAGCAGCTATATTGGTACTTTGGGAGAGTCCGAGCAGTACTTC,CASSYIGTLGESEQYF,TRBV13,NA,NA,TRBJ2-7